This T cell receptor beta chain was captured by sequencing in a study of cytomegalovirus exposure and HLA in healthy donors (dated by TCRdb to about 2017). Context from the whole study: An earlier analysis of 550 to 700 of the donors reported about 290 Gb of sequence data and 120 million or so unique TCR beta sequences from 150 million to 200 million T cells. An early release covering about 600 HLA-typed donors comprised approximately 290 gigabases of sequencing data and 65 million to 100 million unique TCR sequences. The genetic ancestry cluster associated with self-reported Caucasian donors included 81% of the roughly 400 genotyped donors. The study was designed to test whether signatures of past pathogen exposure could be identified by cataloging public T cell receptors. The T cell repertoires of 666 subjects were profiled by immunosequencing and related to cytomegalovirus serostatus. Along with the approximately 650-subject first cohort, a separate validation cohort of around 120 different subjects was used. High-throughput TCR immunosequencing, statistical association of individual TCRs with disease status, and machine learning were combined to predict cytomegalovirus infection status. A later analysis re-examined previously published TCR beta repertoires from more than 650 donors and added high-resolution HLA genotyping to investigate patterns of TCR occurrence. Rather than using new phenotypic data, the later analysis identified candidate immune exposures from TCR beta sequences and from how often those sequences occurred across donors. In an earlier analysis of 550 to 700 of the donors, high-throughput TCR beta sequencing was used to judge whether each TCR beta V gene segment behaved as functional or pseudogenic. Donor age, sex, ethnicity and CMV serostatus were compiled together with the repertoire data. A later genetic analysis took genome-wide SNP genotypes for about three fifths of the roughly 670 donors and used that subset as a discovery cohort. All discovery cohort repertoires had been generated on a single sequencing platform. Class I and class II HLA loci were covered by the typing at four-digit resolution. The number of donors typed differed by locus, with about 629-640 for A, B, C, DRB1 and DQB1, 522 for DQA1, about 610 for DPA1, and approximately 470 for DPB1. Roughly five DR-DQ haplotypes were treated as single units for association and clustering because of strong linkage in the cohort. Among a few hundred genotyped donors of the cohort, an average of roughly 240,000 unique TCR beta nucleotide sequences were sequenced per donor, roughly a sixth of them non-productive.

The cohort was made up of 666 healthy bone marrow donors. All cohort members were sampled while nominally healthy, although unrecorded immune exposures were likely present. The donor tested CMV seropositive and was one of the 289 seropositive cohort members. Every donor gave a peripheral blood sample, and the peripheral blood mononuclear cells from that sample were used for TCR beta sequencing. The Qiagen DNeasy Blood Extraction Kit was used to extract genomic DNA from the blood cell samples. General findings and caveats noted by the study authors: The study listed 164 TCR beta chains as associated with cytomegalovirus. In a later analysis, TCR association rates were found to vary across HLA loci, with the most associated TCRs seen for DRB1 alleles and the fewest for HLA-C alleles. Most TCR sequences were seen in very few donors, while some public TCRs were found in many individuals. A few of the identified cytomegalovirus-associated TCR beta chains were confirmed in vitro to be specific for cytomegalovirus antigens. Presence/absence analyses assumed roughly uniform sequencing depth across donors, an assumption that may not hold. A later analysis found that HLA-associated TCR beta chains were more clonally expanded and had lower generation probabilities than equally common non-associated chains. The 87-base-pair reads could not distinguish some IMGT-functional V segments, including TRBV6-2 and TRBV6-3, so those segments were excluded. A later genetic analysis associated a missense DCLRE1C variant with V-gene and J-gene trimming of TCR beta chains, and an independent cohort replicated the association. Linkage disequilibrium might explain the correlated functional status among segregating V segments, but an unknown experimental factor could not be ruled out. A further reported finding was that TCR beta sequences accurately predicted the HLA-A and HLA-B alleles for most subjects in the first cohort. In both the original and validation cohorts, the classifier was reported to diagnose cytomegalovirus status with high specificity and sensitivity. CMV serostatus was the only immune exposure information available for the cohort. According to a later analysis, most CMV-associated TCR beta chains appeared to be HLA-restricted, and the HLA associations seemed to be driven largely by CMV exposure. Because HLA typing was missing for some donors at each locus, association tests included only the typed subset. Strong co-occurrence of HLA alleles, especially DR and DQ, made assigning TCR associations to individual alleles difficult. Specific HLA alleles were associated with 16,951 TCR beta sequences at a false discovery rate of 0.05 in a later analysis. The authors suggested that the approach could potentially be extended to other disease states and immunological phenotypes. Because counts were too low, roughly 16 rarely observed V segments, including chromosome 9 orphons, were excluded from the earlier analysis of around 590 of the donors. An earlier analysis of approximately 500 of the donors showed that most TCR beta V segments appeared in productive rearrangements either about 87% or about 30% of the time, which broadly matched IMGT annotations. A later genetic analysis reported fewer N-insertions in productive TCRs among donors in an Asian-associated ancestry cluster than the roughly 670-donor mean. Only TCR beta chains were sequenced in this cohort, and the absence of alpha or paired-chain data limited detectable features. A later analysis reported that several top co-occurrence clusters appeared linked to parvovirus B19, influenza, CMV and Epstein-Barr virus. The sequencing pipeline was judged likely to have produced a cluster of highly shared sequence variants as a technical artifact.

The V and J ends are trimmed by 2 bases and 9 bases, leaving 14 bases between them. Its CDR3 holds 12 amino acids, cysteine through phenylalanine. The read is trimmed to its CDR3 DNA, 36 bases read in frame from base 1. The germline V gene encodes CDR1 GTSNPN and CDR2 SVGIG (reference sequence). Libraries came from the immunoSEQ multiplex PCR assay. A mixture of 60 forward primers for TCR Vbeta segments and 13 reverse primers for TCR Jbeta segments was used in the multiplex PCR. The CDR3 region of rearranged TCR beta genes was amplified from genomic DNA with a multiplex PCR assay. The amplified TCR beta libraries were sequenced on the Illumina HiSeq System as 87-base-pair reads. The original pipeline was this. A later analysis counted tens of millions of unique TCR beta chains across the 650 to 700 repertoires, and some 12 million of these chains were shared by at least two donors. To remove PCR and sequencing errors, raw reads were error-corrected and collapsed into unique sequences using a nearest-neighbor algorithm that merged closely related sequences. To assign V, D and J gene segments, CDR3 sequences were aligned to IMGT reference sequences. Each retained sequence needed at least a six-nucleotide match to both a V gene segment and a J gene segment. A rearrangement counted as productive if the CDR3 had no stop codons and remained in frame with V and J, and every other rearrangement counted as non-productive. CDR3 was defined by IMGT convention, running from the second conserved V-encoded cysteine to the conserved J-encoded phenylalanine. The earlier analysis of about 610 of the donors excluded any sequence lacking an unambiguous match to a single V gene segment. In an earlier analysis of a few hundred of the donors, V segments were called functional above 56.7% productive rearrangements and were called segregating when the between-donor standard deviation exceeded 5%. A statistical classification framework was built for diagnosing cytomegalovirus status from the catalog of TCR beta chain sequences. A later analysis assigned V and J genes by comparing TCR nucleotide sequences with IMGT/GENE-DB human TR gene sequences. A later analysis assigned CDR3 sequences and most-parsimonious VDJ recombination scenarios with the TCRdist pipeline. A later analysis defined each TCR beta chain by its CDR3 amino acid sequence plus V-gene family, and excluded reads lacking a unique V-gene family. A later analysis removed roughly 590 highly shared, low-generation-probability nucleotide sequences to deal with suspected cross-contamination and a sequencing artifact. For each public chain, a later analysis derived a clonal expansion index from normalized ranks of inferred template counts within each repertoire. A later analysis computed generation probabilities with a VDJ recombination model fitted to out-of-frame rearrangements, and checked the results against IGoR. A later analysis scored TCR-TCR, TCR-HLA and TCR-CMV co-occurrence with hypergeometric tests, applying a repertoire-size bias correction to TCR pairs. False discovery rates were estimated in a later analysis by permuting HLA or CMV assignments 20 times. In a later analysis, co-occurring TCRs were grouped using DBSCAN, and TCRdist sequence similarity was added for clustering within HLA-allele-positive subsets. For co-occurrence clustering, repertoires with fewer than 30,000 or more than 120,000 public chains were excluded, along with roughly 5 repertoires with anomalous nucleotide sharing. The immuneACCESS repertoire file appears here via TCRdb, limited to in-frame rearrangements. These files lack a portion of the clones; in checked studies, under half of the deficit traces to unresolved V genes, and the cause of the others is not known. V, J and clone size are taken as reported in that table, and D and trimming were inferred from the DNA itself. The sample records approximately 85,000 clones, approximately 56% of which are singletons. Of the sample, roughly 6% falls within the top ten clones.

Of note for this clone: No cognate antigen has been identified for it. There are no base qualities to consult, and no much larger clone falls within one base.

The sequencing sample was made of PBMCs. The clonotype originates from a woman under 40 in good health and CMV-seropositive. Rearrangement joined TRBV30 to TRBJ2-7; tentative D gene TRBD2, with 6 bases matching. The CDR3 here reads CAWSFGRPGQYF. The DNA is TGTGCCTGGAGTTTTGGGAGGCCTGGGCAGTACTTC.